A single sample gave rise to the 25 T cell receptor beta chains below, sequenced in a study of monozygotic twins with inflammatory bowel disease. TCRdb reprocessed the 5' RACE reads; each CDR3 protein has one entry and no DNA is given. The listing contains 150,000 to 200,000 distinct CDR3 sequences. Sequences were obtained from blood. The receptors stem from a human donor with ulcerative colitis or Crohn's disease, or a healthy co-twin of an affected twin (not recorded which).

This chain connects TRBV18 to TRBJ2-5; TCRdb indicates TRBD2, and absent DNA this call remains unverified. Germline V lookup: CDR1 KGHSH, CDR2 LQKENI. This CDR3 is built from 16 residues. CDR3: CASPPASGREVETQYF.

The chain combines TRBV5-6 with TRBJ2-5; without DNA, the TCRdb call of TRBD2 cannot be checked. CDR1 SGHDT and CDR2 YYEEEE come from the germline V gene. The CDR3 length is 14 residues. The CDR3 is CASSGGLPQETQYF.

CDR3: CASSAARATGSIDEQYF. The rearrangement links TRBV5-1 to TRBJ2-7; the D call of TRBD1 rests on TCRdb alone, since no DNA is present to check it. Per the germline V gene, CDR1 is SGHRS and CDR2 is YFSETQ. The CDR3 totals 17 residues.

This chain links TRBV5-1 with TRBJ2-7; without DNA, the TCRdb call of TRBD2 cannot be checked. Germline V gene data show CDR1 as SGHRS and CDR2 as YFSETQ. There are 14 residues in the CDR3. The CDR3 sequence: CASSNLAGAYEQYF.

The chain has TRBV11-2 and TRBJ2-1. The CDR3 loop spans 15 amino acids. Germline V gene data show CDR1 as SGHAT and CDR2 as FQNNGV. Here the CDR3 reads CASSFTYKVGNEQFF.

The chain joins TRBV3-1 to TRBJ2-7. This CDR3 comprises 14 residues. The germline gives CDR1 LGHDT, CDR2 YNNKEL (reference sequence). The CDR3 sequence: CASSQDGISYEQYF.

The V gene is TRBV27, the J gene TRBJ1-6; TCRdb gives TRBD1 as the D gene, but with no DNA this cannot be confirmed. Germline CDR1 and CDR2: MNHEY and SMNVEV (reference sequence). CDR3 length: 14 amino acids. CDR3 region: CASSLGQGYGALHF.

J is TRBJ2-3 and V is TRBV7-3; TCRdb's D gene call, TRBD2, goes unchecked for lack of DNA. Germline CDR1 and CDR2: SGHTA and FQGTGA. CDR3 size: 15 residues. The CDR3 sequence is CASSHQAGGPDTQYF.

This chain joins TRBV28 and TRBJ2-2; the D call from TCRdb, TRBD1, cannot be confirmed without DNA. Germline V lookup: CDR1 MDHEN, CDR2 SYDVKM. The CDR3 contains 13 residues. Here the CDR3 reads CASSPNPGGELFF.

The V gene is TRBV20-1, the J gene TRBJ2-5. This CDR3 comprises 11 residues. The germline gives CDR1 DFQATT, CDR2 SNEGSKA (reference sequence). CDR3 in amino acids: CSAIGGETQYF.

The chain joins TRBV5-1 to TRBJ2-1. The CDR3 has 16 amino acids. Germline values: CDR1 SGHRS, CDR2 YFSETQ. Here the CDR3 reads CASSLGVISRYNEQFF.

J is TRBJ1-5 and V is TRBV24-1. This CDR3 has 14 residues. Germline V CDR1 and CDR2: KGHDR, SFDVKD. Here the CDR3 reads CATSPGERNQPQHF.

This chain links TRBV5-1 with TRBJ2-7; the TCRdb D gene call, TRBD2, has no DNA to confirm it. The CDR3 is 16 residues long. Per germline, CDR1 SGHRS and CDR2 YFSETQ. The CDR3 region is CASSLAGLAETYEQYF.

This chain connects TRBV12-5 to TRBJ2-2. CDR3 length equals 12 residues. CDR1 and CDR2 from the germline V gene are LGHNT and FRNRAP. The CDR3 is CASKRNTGELFF. Full variable domain (outside the CDR3, taken from reference TRBV12-5 and TRBJ2-2): DARVTQTPRHKVTEMGQEVTMRCQPILGHNTVFWYRQTMMQGLELLAYFRNRAPLDDSGMPKDRFSAEMPDATLATLKIQPSEPRDSAVYFCASKRNTGELFFGEGSRLTVL.

The chain links TRBV18 to TRBJ1-2. The germline CDR1 and CDR2 sequences are KGHSH and LQKENI. The CDR3 is made up of 16 amino acids. CDR3 region: CASSPPVAGTLHGYTF.

V is TRBV10-3 and J is TRBJ2-7; with no DNA, the TCRdb D assignment of TRBD2 cannot be verified. The CDR3 totals 18 residues. The germline V gene encodes CDR1 ENHRY and CDR2 SYGVKD. CDR3: CAISDRDSGRASSYEQYF.

The gene calls are TRBV20-1 and TRBJ2-1. Germline V gene sequence: CDR1 DFQATT, CDR2 SNEGSKA (reference sequence). The CDR3 covers 12 residues. The CDR3 loop is CSARDPGNEQFF.

The chain joins TRBV12-3 or TRBV12-4 to TRBJ2-3. There are 15 residues in the CDR3. The chain's CDR3 is CASSLGRTVTDTQYF.

The V call is TRBV6-1, the J call TRBJ1-5. This CDR3 is built from 16 residues. CDR1 MNHNS and CDR2 SASEGT come from the germline V gene. This CDR3 reads CASSLDGPIGNQPQHF.

The gene calls are TRBV6-2 or TRBV6-3 and TRBJ2-7; the TRBD1 assignment by TCRdb is unverifiable without DNA. The germline V gene has CDR1 MNHEY and CDR2 SVGEGT. The CDR3 has 12 residues. The CDR3: CASSWTGHEQYF.

The chain couples TRBV5-4 to TRBJ1-2. The CDR3 covers 15 residues. Germline CDR1 is SGHNT and CDR2 is YYREEE (reference sequence). This CDR3 reads CASSAQTALNYGYTF.

The CDR3 region is CASSQDWRGGAQYF. This sequence joins TRBV4-2 and TRBJ2-3; the TRBD2 assignment by TCRdb is unverifiable without DNA. The CDR3 spans 14 residues. Germline V gene data show CDR1 as LGHNA and CDR2 as YNFKEQ.

The rearrangement uses TRBV29-1 and TRBJ2-5; TCRdb's D gene call, TRBD1, goes unchecked for lack of DNA. The V gene's germline CDR1 is SQVTM and CDR2 ANQGSEA. The CDR3 has 13 amino acids. CDR3 amino acids: CSVQDQGRETQYF.

The J gene is TRBJ2-1, the V gene TRBV20-1; the TCRdb D gene call, TRBD2, has no DNA to confirm it. The germline V gene encodes CDR1 DFQATT and CDR2 SNEGSKA (reference sequence). The CDR3 sequence is 15 residues long. The CDR3 sequence: CSADPSGPSYNEQFF.

The CDR3 sequence: CASSLAAQFVGDNEQFF. The chain has TRBV5-5 and TRBJ2-1. CDR1 and CDR2 (germline): SGHKS, YYEKEE (reference sequence). The CDR3 sequence is 17 residues long.